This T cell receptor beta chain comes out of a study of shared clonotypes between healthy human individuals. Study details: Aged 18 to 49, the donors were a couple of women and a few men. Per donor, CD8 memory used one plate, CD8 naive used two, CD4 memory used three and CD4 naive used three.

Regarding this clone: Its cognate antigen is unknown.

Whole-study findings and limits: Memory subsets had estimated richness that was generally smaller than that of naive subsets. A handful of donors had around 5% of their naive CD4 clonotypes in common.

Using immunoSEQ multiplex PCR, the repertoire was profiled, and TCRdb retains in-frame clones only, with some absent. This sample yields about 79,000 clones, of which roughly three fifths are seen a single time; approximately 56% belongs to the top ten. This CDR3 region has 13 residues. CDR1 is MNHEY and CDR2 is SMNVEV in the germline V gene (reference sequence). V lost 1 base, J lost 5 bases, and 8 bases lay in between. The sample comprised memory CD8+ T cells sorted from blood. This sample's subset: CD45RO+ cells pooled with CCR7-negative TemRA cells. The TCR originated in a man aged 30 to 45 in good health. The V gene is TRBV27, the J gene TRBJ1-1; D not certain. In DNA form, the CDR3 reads TGTGCCAGCAGTTTATGGGGTAAGACTGAAGCTTTCTTT. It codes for CASSLWGKTEAFF.